This entry concerns a single T cell receptor beta chain. Its matching antigen is unknown. The sample belongs to a study of shared clonotypes between healthy human individuals. Study results and limitations: Clonotype sharing among the donors was expected to vary with sequencing depth. Naive subsets generally had larger estimated richness than memory subsets.

Sequenced by immunoSEQ multiplex PCR; TCRdb stores in-frame clones only, minus some. This sample carries about 2 million clones, roughly 95% of them seen once, and the ten largest clones take more than 0.95%. In the naive CD8 group, cells lacked CD45RO and were positively selected for CCR7, so terminally differentiated effector memory CD45RA+ cells were left out. Donors had no recently reported acute infections or vaccinations and were HIV-negative. This TCR was recovered from a man younger than 30 in good health. Sequenced: naive CD8+ T cells sorted from blood.

The CDR3 DNA reads as TGTGCCAGCAGCTTGGGGAGGGGGCGTGAAGCTTTCTTT. Translating it yields CASSLGRGREAFF. This chain links TRBV5-6 with TRBJ1-1; 7 positions match TRBD1. The CDR3 covers 13 residues. The V and J ends lost 0 bases and 7 bases, in that order; junction bases with no gene match: 3. The germline V gene has CDR1 SGHDT and CDR2 YYEEEE.